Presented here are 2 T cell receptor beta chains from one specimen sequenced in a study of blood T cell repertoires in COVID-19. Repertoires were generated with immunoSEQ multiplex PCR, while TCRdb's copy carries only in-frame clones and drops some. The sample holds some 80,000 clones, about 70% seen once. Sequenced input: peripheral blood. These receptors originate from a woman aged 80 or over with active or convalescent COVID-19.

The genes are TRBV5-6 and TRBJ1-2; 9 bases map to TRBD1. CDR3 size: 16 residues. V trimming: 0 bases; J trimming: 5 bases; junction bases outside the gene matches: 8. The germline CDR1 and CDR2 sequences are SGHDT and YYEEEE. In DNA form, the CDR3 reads TGTGCCAGCAGCTTGGTTACAGGGGGCGTATATTATGGCTACACCTTC. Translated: CASSLVTGGVYYGYTF. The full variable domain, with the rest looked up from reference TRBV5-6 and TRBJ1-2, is DAGVTQSPTHLIKTRGQQVTLRCSPKSGHDTVSWYQQALGQGPQFIFQYYEEEERQRGNFPDRFSGHQFPNYSSELNVNALLLGDSALYLCASSLVTGGVYYGYTFGSGTRLTVV.

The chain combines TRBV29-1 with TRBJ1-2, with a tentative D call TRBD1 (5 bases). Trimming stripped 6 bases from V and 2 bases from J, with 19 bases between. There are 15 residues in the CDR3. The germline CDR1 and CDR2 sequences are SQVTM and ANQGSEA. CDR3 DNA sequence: TGCAGCGTGGGTACAAAGGCAGGGTCCAACTATGGCTACACCTTC. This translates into CSVGTKAGSNYGYTF.